This TCR beta chain was identified in a study of cytotoxic CD8 clonotypes in ibrutinib-treated CLL. At the level of the study: Outcomes included 25 or so partial and 2 complete responses; after median approximately six years, approximately 15 stayed remitted and about twelve progressed. The sample average was about 260,000 productive templates and 100,000 or so productive rearrangements. Whole-study results and caveats: The study found clonality rose at ibrutinib response, then fell toward baseline at progression.

As regards this clone: What it binds is unknown.

J was trimmed by 5 bases and V by 3 bases; bases with no gene match: 9. The CDR3 totals 16 residues. Germline loops: CDR1 MDHEN, CDR2 SYDVKM. Clones were sequenced by immunoSEQ multiplex PCR, and TCRdb holds only the in-frame ones, with some missing. The sample consists of about 50,000 clones, approximately 54% of them appearing once. The TCR was taken from a human donor with chronic lymphocytic leukemia. The sample in question was PBMCs, obtained at disease progression, from a patient treated with ibrutinib. This chain links TRBV28 with TRBJ1-2, with TRBD1 identical over 10 bases. DNA for the CDR3: TGTGCCAGCAGTTTTTCACCGGGACAGGGGAAGTATGGCTACACCTTC. Translation gives CASSFSPGQGKYGYTF.